Shown below are 20 T cell receptor beta chains from a single sample sequenced in a study of graft-versus-host responses after intestinal transplantation. The repertoire was sequenced with immunoSEQ multiplex PCR; TCRdb's copy has only in-frame clones and lacks some. The table includes thousands of clones, approximately 30% detected once. Sequences were derived from alloreactive CD4+ T cells from a mixed lymphocyte reaction culture, sampled before intestinal transplant. Described subset: CFSE-low proliferating T cells sorted from approximately six-day pre-transplant mixed lymphocyte reaction (GvH or HvG direction). Every receptor here comes from a human patient who received an intestinal transplant.

This chain links TRBV2 with TRBJ2-3; perhaps TRBD2 as D (5 bases). Trimming took 8 bases from V and 4 from J, leaving 13 bases between them. The CDR3 sequence is 13 residues long. Germline V gives CDR1 SNHLY, CDR2 FYNNEI. CDR3 sequence (DNA): TGTGCCAGCCGGCCCTCGGGGTCAGATACGCAGTATTTT. Its translation: CASRPSGSDTQYF.

This clone was counted only a few times. This chain uses TRBV6-5 with TRBJ1-2; D uncertain. The CDR3 contains 12 residues. Germline CDR1 reads MNHEY; CDR2 reads SVGAGI. Trimming removed 5 bases at V and 4 bases at J, with 8 bases between. CDR3 sequence (DNA): TGTGCCAGCAGTCGGGGATCCTATGGCTACACCTTC. The encoded protein is CASSRGSYGYTF.

This chain connects TRBV27 to TRBJ2-7, with TRBD2 identical over 9 bases. The CDR3 is 14 amino acids. In germline, CDR1 is MNHEY, CDR2 SMNVEV (reference sequence). V lost 6 bases and J lost 2; bases outside the gene matches: 5. The CDR3: CASSSVAGAYEQYF. For the CDR3, the DNA is TGTGCCAGCAGCTCGGTAGCGGGGGCCTACGAGCAGTACTTC.

This chain connects TRBV11-3 to TRBJ2-2; TRBD1 matches at 9 bases. V was pared by 1 base and J by 7 bases, with 4 bases of the junction left unmatched. The CDR3 has 15 amino acids. CDR1 is SGHNT, CDR2 YENEEA, per germline. This chain's CDR3 is CASSLAGQGSGELFF. CDR3 sequence (DNA): TGTGCCAGCAGCTTAGCCGGACAGGGGAGCGGGGAGCTGTTTTTT.

The chain joins TRBV5-4 to TRBJ2-7; D perhaps matches TRBD2 (6 bases). V lost 4 bases and J lost 0, with 17 bases in between. This CDR3 is built from 16 residues. Germline V gene lookup returns CDR1 SGHNT and CDR2 YYREEE (reference sequence). DNA of the CDR3: TGTGCCAGCAGCCAAGATGTGGGCGGGGCCTCCTACGAGCAGTACTTC. Protein: CASSQDVGGASYEQYF.

The rearrangement joins TRBV30 to TRBJ1-5; possible D gene TRBD1, 6 bases. The V end lost 1 base, the J end lost 6 bases, and 10 bases lay between the germline ends. The CDR3 totals 13 residues. Germline V gene data show CDR1 as GTSNPN and CDR2 as SVGIG (reference sequence). CDR3 coding DNA: TGTGCCTGGAGTGGAGGGGGTGGTCAGCCCCAGCATTTT. Translation gives CAWSGGGGQPQHF.

The chain uses TRBV4-2 and TRBJ2-3; possible D gene TRBD2, 6 bases. Germline V gene lookup returns CDR1 LGHNA and CDR2 YNFKEQ. Trimming removed 0 bases from V and 5 bases from J, with 12 bases in between. This CDR3 region has 15 residues. In DNA, the CDR3 is TGTGCCAGCAGCCAAGATCCCGGGGGTGGAGATACGCAGTATTTT. It specifies CASSQDPGGGDTQYF.

The chain is built from TRBV6-4 and TRBJ2-3, with D tentatively TRBD2 (5 bases). Trimming shortened V by 0 bases and J by 0 bases, and 7 bases separated the two germline ends. This CDR3 has 15 amino acids. Germline V CDR1 and CDR2: MRHNA, SNTAGT. The CDR3 bases are TGTGCCAGCAGTGACTCTGGCGGGAGCACAGATACGCAGTATTTT. Amino acid sequence: CASSDSGGSTDTQYF.

This chain links TRBV10-3 with TRBJ2-1, with 9 bases identical to TRBD1. The CDR3 has 16 residues. CDR1 is ENHRY and CDR2 is SYGVKD in the germline V gene. V dropped 6 bases and J dropped 6; count of bases not matched to a gene: 12. Written as DNA, the CDR3 is TGTGCCATCAGGTCCCAACCGGGACAGGGCGTCAATGAGCAGTTCTTC. Protein: CAIRSQPGQGVNEQFF.

The chain recombines TRBV7-9 with TRBJ2-1; 7 nucleotides align to TRBD1. J lost 3 bases, V lost 7 bases, and 3 bases had no gene match. Germline values: CDR1 SEHNR, CDR2 FQNEAQ (reference sequence). The CDR3 sequence is 13 residues long. The CDR3: CASKGQNYNEQFF. CDR3 sequence (DNA): TGTGCCAGCAAGGGACAGAACTACAATGAGCAGTTCTTC.

This chain uses TRBV7-3 with TRBJ1-1, with D unclear. The CDR3 consists of 14 residues. Germline V CDR1 and CDR2: SGHTA, FQGTGA. V lost 2 bases to trimming and J lost 1 base, with 8 bases between them. In DNA, the CDR3 is TGTGCCAGCAGCTTAGTCGCAGGGAACACTGAAGCTTTCTTT. Amino acid sequence: CASSLVAGNTEAFF.

This rearrangement joins TRBV27 to TRBJ1-1, with D possibly matching TRBD1 (5 bases). Germline V gene lookup returns CDR1 MNHEY and CDR2 SMNVEV (reference sequence). The CDR3 length is 13 residues. V lost 3 bases to trimming and J lost 5 bases, with 10 bases between them. CDR3 DNA: TGTGCCAGCAGTTTGCGGGGCTGGACTGAAGCTTTCTTT. Translated, it gives CASSLRGWTEAFF.

This clone has only a few counts. The chain employs TRBV6-6 and TRBJ2-6; D uncertain. The CDR3 has 15 residues. The V end was cut by 6 bases, the J end by 2 bases, with 11 bases between. Germline-derived CDR1 and CDR2 are MNHNY and SVGAGI (reference sequence). This CDR3 is CASRISGTGANVLTF. CDR3 DNA: TGTGCCAGCAGAATCTCAGGTACTGGGGCCAACGTCCTGACTTTC.

The gene calls are TRBV5-8 and TRBJ2-5; 7 bases align to TRBD1. J was trimmed by 6 bases and V by 1 base; bases with no gene match: 3. The germline V gene has CDR1 SGHTS and CDR2 YDEGEE. The CDR3 extends over 13 amino acids. The CDR3 protein is CASSLRQGQTQYF. The CDR3 DNA is TGTGCCAGCAGCTTGCGACAGGGCCAGACCCAGTACTTC.

This sequence joins TRBV5-1 and TRBJ2-1; 14 nucleotides align to TRBD2. CDR3 length: 17 amino acids. V trimming: 4 bases; J trimming: 6 bases; junction bases outside the gene matches: 9. CDR1 and CDR2 from the germline V gene are SGHRS and YFSETQ. The CDR3 DNA is TGCGCCAGCAGCGGGACTAGCGGGAGATATCGGGGCAATGAGCAGTTCTTC. This translates into CASSGTSGRYRGNEQFF.

The sample holds a few counts of this clone. The chain carries TRBV21-1 and TRBJ2-7; the listed D gene, TRBD1, was not tested against the DNA. TRBV21-1 is noted as a pseudogene. The length of the CDR3 is 15 residues. The DNA of the CDR3 is TGTGCCAGCAGCAAAAACCGGGACAGCTCCTACGAGCAGTACGTC. Its protein is CASSKNRDSSYEQYV.

V gene TRBV28 combines with J gene TRBJ2-1; possibly TRBD2 for D (5 bases). The germline CDR1 and CDR2 sequences are MDHEN and SYDVKM. The CDR3 length is 16 residues. V was clipped by 2 bases and J by 1 base, with 12 bases between them. The CDR3 protein is CASSLTRTVSYNEQFF. CDR3 nucleotides: TGTGCCAGCAGTTTAACTAGGACGGTTTCCTACAATGAGCAGTTCTTC.

The chain employs TRBV7-2 and TRBJ2-7; 7 bases line up with TRBD2. The length of the CDR3 is 14 residues. Germline assignment: CDR1 SGHTA and CDR2 FQGNSA. Unmatched junction bases numbered 10, after V lost 5 bases and J lost 6 bases. The CDR3: CASSPPSGTGEQYF. The CDR3 DNA is TGTGCCAGCAGCCCACCAAGCGGGACCGGCGAGCAGTACTTC.

This clone was seen more than once but under ten times. The chain couples TRBV5-1 to TRBJ2-4, with 10 bases matching TRBD1. Germline loops: CDR1 SGHRS, CDR2 YFSETQ. This CDR3 has 20 residues. V was pared by 2 bases and J by 0 bases, with 14 bases of the junction left unmatched. The CDR3 DNA is TGCGCCAGCAGCTTTTATTCGGGACAGGGGAGGGTCTTAGCCAAAAACATTCAGTACTTC. Translated, it gives CASSFYSGQGRVLAKNIQYF.

The chain employs TRBV18 and TRBJ2-1; possibly TRBD2 for D (6 bases). There are 14 residues in the CDR3. Germline V CDR1 and CDR2: KGHSH, LQKENI. The V and J ends lost 6 bases and 10 bases respectively, with 19 bases between them. The CDR3 loop reads CASSLLAGVQEQFF. The CDR3 DNA sequence: TGTGCCAGCTCGCTACTAGCCGGGGTACAGGAGCAGTTCTTC.